A single sample gave rise to the 3 T cell receptor beta chains below, sequenced in a study of neurological immune-mediated disorders. One entry per CDR3 protein results from TCRdb running MiXCR on the 5' RACE reads. Seen here are around 76,000 distinct CDR3 sequences, 10% observed once, and the top ten hold more than 9%. Stated time point: longitudinal time-point 1 (baseline). Sample: PBMCs. The origin of the receptors is a man aged 30 to 45 in good health.

This clonotype was detected ten times or more. In DNA, the CDR3 is TGTGCCAGCAGCCAAGAACGACAAGAGACCCAGTACTTC. Its protein is CASSQERQETQYF. The chain is built from TRBV4-2 and TRBJ2-5, with D unresolved. CDR1 LGHNA and CDR2 YNFKEQ come from the germline V gene. Trimming stripped 0 bases from V and 2 bases from J, with 4 bases between. The CDR3 spans 13 residues.

This clonotype has a count of ten or more. The genes are TRBV7-9 and TRBJ2-1; TRBD2 might be the D (5 bases). The V end was cut by 1 base, the J end by 9 bases, with 7 bases between. Germline CDR1 is SEHNR and CDR2 is FQNEAQ (reference sequence). This CDR3 is built from 12 residues. CDR3 bases: TGTGCCAGCAGCTTAGTGGAGGTTGAGCAGTTCTTC. Residues: CASSLVEVEQFF.

This clonotype was observed many times. The V gene is TRBV5-1, the J gene TRBJ2-2; weak D call: TRBD2 (5 bases). V was clipped by 7 bases and J by 6 bases, with 7 bases between them. The CDR3 length is 11 residues. Germline CDR1 is SGHRS and CDR2 is YFSETQ. CDR3: CASEEAGELFF. The CDR3 DNA follows: TGCGCCAGCGAGGAGGCCGGGGAGCTGTTTTTT.